Presented here are 27 T cell receptor beta chains from one specimen sequenced in a study of blood T cell repertoires in COVID-19. The table came from immunoSEQ multiplex PCR; TCRdb's copy has only in-frame clones and leaves some out. The sample lists 65,000 to 85,000 clones, 80% to 95% occurring once. The sample comprised peripheral blood. Receptors originate from a human donor in a cohort sampled during active COVID-19.

The J gene is TRBJ2-5, the V gene TRBV5-4; possibly TRBD2 for D (5 bases). Trimming took 3 bases from V and 0 from J, leaving 6 bases between them. The CDR3 is 13 residues long. From germline, CDR1 is SGHNT and CDR2 YYREEE (reference sequence). The CDR3 region is CASSWRDQETQYF. DNA of the CDR3: TGTGCCAGCAGCTGGCGGGACCAAGAGACCCAGTACTTC.

The chain carries TRBV25-1 and TRBJ1-1, with D perhaps TRBD1 (5 bases). Germline lookup yields CDR1 MGHDK and CDR2 SYGVNS. With 6 bases removed from V and 5 bases from J, the gap between germline ends came to 16 bases. The CDR3 has 14 amino acids. In DNA, the CDR3 is TGTGCCAGCAGGGGGAGAGGGACTGAAACTGAAGCTTTCTTT. It encodes CASRGRGTETEAFF.

This sequence joins TRBV6-5 and TRBJ1-4; a weak D match, TRBD1 (5 bases). The V end lost 6 bases, the J end lost 4 bases, and 9 bases lay between the germline ends. Looked up from germline, CDR1 is MNHEY and CDR2 is SVGAGI. CDR3 size: 13 residues. CDR3 in amino acids: CASRPQVNEKLFF. CDR3 nucleotide sequence: TGTGCCAGCAGGCCACAGGTTAATGAAAAACTGTTTTTT.

V and J are TRBV2 and TRBJ2-3; 11 nucleotides match TRBD2. V trimming: 4 bases; J trimming: 0 bases; junction bases outside the gene matches: 9. CDR3 size: 18 residues. Germline lookup yields CDR1 SNHLY and CDR2 FYNNEI. The chain's CDR3 is CASSVLAGGHTSTDTQYF. CDR3 bases: TGTGCCAGCAGTGTGCTAGCGGGGGGCCATACTAGCACAGATACGCAGTATTTT.

The V gene is TRBV7-9, the J gene TRBJ2-7; D is ambiguous. Germline V gives CDR1 SEHNR, CDR2 FQNEAQ (reference sequence). CDR3 size: 12 residues. The ends were cut back, 10 bases at V and 6 bases at J, with 16 bases in the middle. The CDR3 nucleotides are TGTGCCACCGAGCGACGACTTGGCGAGCAGTACTTC. This sequence encodes CATERRLGEQYF.

The chain has TRBV12-3 or TRBV12-4 and TRBJ1-5; D is unclear. V dropped 3 bases and J dropped 6 bases, with 9 bases sitting between them. The CDR3 loop spans 13 amino acids. The CDR3 loop is CASSFLEGQPQHF. The DNA for the CDR3 is TGTGCCAGCAGTTTTCTGGAGGGTCAGCCCCAGCATTTT.

The V call is TRBV11-2, the J call TRBJ1-2; TRBD1 matches 9 bases. Germline V gene data show CDR1 as SGHAT and CDR2 as FQNNGV. The CDR3 spans 13 residues. Trimming at V came to 5 bases and at J to 8 bases, leaving 6 bases not matched to a gene. The CDR3 DNA reads TGTGCCAGCAGCCTCGCCGGGACAGGGGGCTACACCTTC. Translation gives CASSLAGTGGYTF.

The chain combines TRBV6-5 with TRBJ2-5; possible D gene TRBD1, 6 bases. The CDR3 loop spans 13 amino acids. In germline, CDR1 is MNHEY, CDR2 SVGAGI. The V end was cut by 9 bases, the J end by 6 bases, with 17 bases between. CDR3 DNA: TGTGCCAGTACCCCGGGACAAGGGAAGACCCAGTACTTC. The encoded protein is CASTPGQGKTQYF.

The CDR3 sequence is CASSYRWSGDTEAFF. CDR3 DNA sequence: TGTGCCAGCAGTTACCGATGGTCAGGGGACACTGAAGCTTTCTTT. The chain is built from TRBV6-5 and TRBJ1-1, with D possibly matching TRBD1 (6 bases). The germline V gene has CDR1 MNHEY and CDR2 SVGAGI. The CDR3 has 15 amino acids. Trimming cost V 2 bases and J 3 bases, with 13 bases left between them.

The V and J genes are TRBV13 and TRBJ1-3; tentatively, D is TRBD1 (6 bases). Germline V gene sequence: CDR1 PRHDT, CDR2 FYEKMQ (reference sequence). V lost 6 bases and J lost 5, with 14 bases in between. This CDR3 has 14 amino acids. CDR3 coding DNA: TGTGCCAGCAGTCCCCCTACAGGGCGAAACACCATATATTTT. Amino acids: CASSPPTGRNTIYF.

About this clone itself: The junction departs from the called germline gene at one end, perhaps through a read error. V usage is TRBV7-6 and J usage is TRBJ2-1; weak D call: TRBD2 (6 bases). Germline CDR1 reads SGHVS; CDR2 reads FNYEAQ. This CDR3 has 17 amino acids. The CDR3 DNA is TGTGCCAGCAGCATAGCTGGGGGGAAAGGGAGCTTTAGTGAGCAGTTCTTC. Translation gives CASSIAGGKGSFSEQFF.

The rearrangement uses TRBV27 and TRBJ1-2; TRBD1 is a possible D gene (6 bases). The CDR3 consists of 16 residues. CDR1 and CDR2 (germline): MNHEY, SMNVEV (reference sequence). Trimming took 5 bases from V and 0 from J, leaving 16 bases between them. This CDR3 reads CASSPRPRQANYGYTF. DNA of the CDR3: TGTGCCAGCAGTCCCCGCCCCCGACAGGCTAACTATGGCTACACCTTC.

CDR3 sequence: CASIRHRGGTGTDTQYF. The CDR3 coding sequence is TGTGCCAGCATTCGCCACAGGGGGGGGACGGGCACAGATACGCAGTATTTT. The chain links TRBV28 to TRBJ2-3; maybe TRBD1 (8 bases). Germline assignment: CDR1 MDHEN and CDR2 SYDVKM. The CDR3 loop spans 17 amino acids. Trimming removed 7 bases from V and 1 base from J, with 21 bases in between.

V usage is TRBV9 and J usage is TRBJ1-4; D gene unclear. Germline V lookup: CDR1 SGDLS, CDR2 YYNGEE. V was clipped by 4 bases and J by 5 bases, with 12 bases between them. The CDR3 length is 14 residues. The chain's CDR3 is CASSPLNRNEKLFF. Here the CDR3 DNA reads TGTGCCAGCAGCCCGTTAAACCGGAATGAAAAACTGTTTTTT.

V gene TRBV2 combines with J gene TRBJ1-4, with 11 nucleotides matching TRBD1. This CDR3 is 17 amino acids long. CDR1 and CDR2 (germline): SNHLY, FYNNEI. V was clipped by 4 bases and J by 6 bases; unmatched bases: 10. The CDR3 is CASSVRLGQGGYEKLFF. CDR3 coding DNA: TGTGCCAGCAGTGTTCGCCTGGGACAGGGGGGTTATGAAAAACTGTTTTTT.

This chain uses TRBV10-2 with TRBJ2-1, with 11 bases aligning to TRBD2. CDR1 and CDR2 (germline): WSHSY, SAAADI. The CDR3 extends over 19 amino acids. With 4 bases clipped from V and 0 bases from J, the junction kept 11 bases outside the gene matches. The CDR3 spells CASSGPTSGATSSYNEQFF. The CDR3 bases are TGCGCCAGCAGTGGACCGACTAGCGGGGCGACATCCTCCTACAATGAGCAGTTCTTC.

This CDR3 reads CASSYSGTGANQPQHF. CDR3 DNA sequence: TGTGCCAGCAGTTACTCCGGGACAGGGGCCAATCAGCCCCAGCATTTT. The V call is TRBV6-5, the J call TRBJ1-5; 10 bases line up with TRBD1. The ends lost 0 bases at V and 3 bases at J; junction bases unmatched: 2. Germline CDR1 and CDR2: MNHEY and SVGAGI. This CDR3 has 16 residues.

The chain employs TRBV7-2 and TRBJ1-6; D not certain. V was trimmed by 5 bases and J by 1 base, leaving 18 bases between them. This CDR3 region has 18 residues. Germline CDR1 reads SGHTA; CDR2 reads FQGNSA. CDR3 loop: CASSQGRFGSSYNSPLHF. For the CDR3, the DNA is TGTGCCAGCAGCCAAGGGAGGTTTGGGTCGTCCTATAATTCACCCCTCCACTTT.

The gene calls are TRBV28 and TRBJ1-5, with TRBD1 matching 8 bases. Looked up from germline, CDR1 is MDHEN and CDR2 is SYDVKM. This CDR3 has 19 residues. Trimming at V came to 4 bases and at J to 2 bases, leaving 16 bases not matched to a gene. CDR3 sequence (DNA): TGTGCCAGCAGTTCCCGACAGGGGCCCAGATATAGCGGCAATCAGCCCCAGCATTTT. It is translated as CASSSRQGPRYSGNQPQHF.

The chain is built from TRBV7-2 and TRBJ2-5, with 10 bases aligning to TRBD2. The CDR3 has 16 amino acids. Trimming removed 0 bases from V and 5 bases from J; junction bases left unmatched: 6. Looked up from germline, CDR1 is SGHTA and CDR2 is FQGNSA. The CDR3 DNA reads TGTGCCAGCAGCTTAGCCATAGCGGGGGGCGCGGAGACCCAGTACTTC. This sequence encodes CASSLAIAGGAETQYF. Drawing the rest from reference TRBV7-2 and TRBJ2-5, the complete variable domain is GAGVSQSPSNKVTEKGKDVELRCDPISGHTALYWYRQSLGQGLEFLIYFQGNSAPDKSGLPSDRFSAERTGGSVSTLTIQRTQQEDSAVYLCASSLAIAGGAETQYFGPGTRLLVL.

The chain links TRBV24-1 to TRBJ2-1, with a possible D match to TRBD2 (6 bases). The V gene's germline CDR1 is KGHDR and CDR2 SFDVKD. V was shortened by 2 bases and J by 7 bases, with 14 bases between the two germline ends. This CDR3 is 15 amino acids long. The CDR3 protein is CATSDSWDFRNEQFF. In DNA, the CDR3 is TGTGCCACCAGTGATTCATGGGACTTCCGGAATGAGCAGTTCTTC.

CDR3 region: CASSVSTSGGLTDTQYF. The CDR3, as DNA: TGTGCCAGCAGCGTATCGACTAGCGGGGGCCTCACAGATACGCAGTATTTT. This chain joins TRBV9 and TRBJ2-3; 12 nucleotides match TRBD2. The CDR3 is 17 amino acids. After removal of 1 base from V and 2 bases from J, the junction contained 5 bases not matched to a gene. Looked up from germline, CDR1 is SGDLS and CDR2 is YYNGEE.

The chain employs TRBV6-2 or TRBV6-3 and TRBJ1-6; D ambiguous. Per germline, CDR1 MNHEY and CDR2 SVGEGT. The CDR3 spans 13 residues. V was trimmed by 6 bases and J by 10 bases, leaving 13 bases between them. In nucleotides, the CDR3 is TGTGCCAGCAGCGTCAGGTGGGTCTCACCCCTCCACTTT. This gives the protein CASSVRWVSPLHF.

In its sample, this clone was seen once. This chain connects TRBV19 to TRBJ1-3; D is possibly TRBD1 (5 bases). Trimming took 5 bases from V and 0 from J, leaving 17 bases between them. This CDR3 is built from 17 residues. From germline, CDR1 is LNHDA and CDR2 SQIVND (reference sequence). DNA for the CDR3: TGTGCCAGTAGTCCTCCGGGGGGACGTCGCTCTGGAAACACCATATATTTT. Its protein product is CASSPPGGRRSGNTIYF.

The chain has TRBV28 and TRBJ1-1; 9 nucleotides line up with TRBD1. Germline lookup yields CDR1 MDHEN and CDR2 SYDVKM. V lost 6 bases and J lost 9; bases outside the gene matches: 8. The length of the CDR3 is 13 residues. CDR3 residues: CASRPRDRVQAFF. The CDR3, as DNA: TGTGCCAGCAGACCTCGGGACAGGGTTCAAGCTTTCTTT. The whole variable domain, filled in from reference TRBV28 and TRBJ1-1, reads DVKVTQSSRYLVKRTGEKVFLECVQDMDHENMFWYRQDPGLGLRLIYFSYDVKMKEKGDIPEGYSVSREKKERFSLILESASTNQTSMYLCASRPRDRVQAFFGQGTRLTVV.

This clone occurred once. The genes are TRBV4-3 and TRBJ2-3; 9 nucleotides agree with TRBD2. The CDR3 runs 17 residues. From germline, CDR1 is LGHNA and CDR2 YSLEER. The V and J ends lost 0 bases and 3 bases, in that order; junction bases with no gene match: 7. Here the CDR3 DNA reads TGCGCCAGCAGCCAAGATCAACGGCGGGGGGGGACAGATACGCAGTATTTT. Encoded protein: CASSQDQRRGGTDTQYF.

The chain has TRBV15 and TRBJ2-1; TRBD1 might be the D (6 bases). Germline V gene data show CDR1 as LNHNV and CDR2 as YYDKDF (reference sequence). Trimming cost V 1 base and J 10 bases, with 14 bases left between them. The CDR3 runs 14 residues. The CDR3 sequence is CATSRGGQVREQFF. The CDR3 region has the DNA TGTGCCACCAGCAGAGGGGGGCAGGTGAGGGAGCAGTTCTTC.